Sequencing of this TCR beta chain was carried out in a study of T cells in localized non-small cell lung cancer (dated by TCRdb to 2018 to 2021). About the study as a whole: T cell repertoires of a few hundred early-stage NSCLC patients were analyzed, with tumors being compared against uninvolved tumor-adjacent lungs. NSCLC patients had a mean age of around 70 years, and fewer than 150 were male and some 98 female. The cohort comprised roughly 220 treatment-naïve NSCLC patients with resected, localized lung tumors.

The junction shows trimming of 0 bases on V and 0 bases on J, plus 10 bases between the germline ends. The CDR3 runs 16 residues from the cysteine to the phenylalanine. Only CDR3 DNA is held: 48 bases, read in frame from base 1. The germline V gene encodes CDR1 SGDLS and CDR2 YYNGEE. This clone was detected only a few times. It lacks a known antigen. No qualities accompany the bases; no much larger clone lies one base away. At diagnosis, peripheral blood, uninvolved tumor-adjacent lung and tumor were collected and were preserved as a mix of fresh-frozen and FFPE material. Blood samples were analyzed as peripheral blood mononuclear cells for TCR repertoire profiling. What the study reported, not specific to this receptor: Longer overall survival was associated with higher blood T cell density, whereas shorter survival was associated with higher adjacent-lung clonality. Multi-region tumor sequencing was not performed, so intratumor heterogeneity could not be excluded. Because of the exploratory design, TCR variables were selected using unadjusted p-values without false-discovery rate correction. Uninvolved tumor-adjacent lung showed the highest T cell clonality, higher than tumor, which suggests more focused antigenic responses in the uninvolved tumor-adjacent lung. Of the top 100 tumor clones, a median of about 53 were detected in paired uninvolved adjacent lung; about 26 were also among that lung's top 100.

TCR beta CDR3 regions were sequenced from DNA using the immunoSEQ Assay. In the paper's pipeline: To compute T cell density, TCR beta template counts were normalized to usable DNA, which was estimated by amplifying housekeeping genes. Richness was estimated using the preseqR package, with extrapolation to 400,000 templates for PBMC samples and to 120,000 templates for tissue samples. Clonality was calculated as one minus Pielou's evenness. To identify tissue-enriched TCRs, differential abundance testing was run on productive amino-acid clonotypes with a minimum total count of 5 and an alpha of 0.1. Repertoire overlap between compartments was quantified with the Jaccard Index and Morisita Overlap Index. TCR beta CDR3s were clustered by GLIPH together with public tetramer-defined viral CDR3s, and at least three viral sequences plus V-gene enrichment were required for viral motifs. Sourced from immuneACCESS, this table was stored by TCRdb with only in-frame sequences that have V and J called. A share of the clones is absent; for the studies checked, an unresolved V gene accounts for under half, and the remainder has no known explanation. V and J calls plus clone size are reproduced from that table; the DNA served to infer D and trimming. The sample table holds 25,000 to 40,000 clones, of which 80% were seen once. The ten largest clonotypes hold roughly a sixth of the sample.

This specimen was peripheral blood, taken before any cancer treatment. Rearrangement joined TRBV9 to TRBJ1-3; no D gene call is confident. This clonotype originated in a male donor at least 60 years old with stage III squamous cell lung carcinoma. The nucleotides read TGTGCCAGCAGCGTAGACGGGTCGAGCTCTGGAAACACCATATATTTT. The resulting protein is CASSVDGSSSGNTIYF.